Listed below are T cell receptor beta chains from one sample, sequenced in a study of blood T cells in healthy people across ages. TCRdb fed the 5' RACE reads into MiXCR, producing one record per CDR3 protein. The data hold approximately 780,000 distinct CDR3 sequences, with around a quarter observed a single time. A further study also used this sample, focusing on T cells of mothers and their children.

The sample consisted of blood. These receptors were collected from a boy under 18 in good health. Both conserved end residues are part of each CDR3.

v_call cdr3_aa
TRBV12-3/TRBV12-4 CASRKDRTDYTF
TRBV3-1 CASSRAGQGSNYGYTF
TRBV5-1 CASSSGTGLLVEFF
TRBV10-3 CAIRRGLAGMYEQFF
TRBV4-1 CASSQRLADRETQHF
TRBV7-9 CASSPGTLSGANVLTF
TRBV6-5 CASSYSSDFSYEQYF
TRBV7-2 CASSSPRLNNEQFF
TRBV2 CASREPGQGTYEQYF
TRBV20-1 CSASHSGGGQPQHF
TRBV7-9 CASSPRDLFQPQHF
TRBV12-3/TRBV12-4 CASSFVHRGKETQYF
TRBV6-2/TRBV6-3 CASSYSGGGPEQFF
TRBV28 CASSPRTHSGTDTQYF
TRBV5-4 CASSLTGAYGYTF
TRBV7-8 CASSLPTSGRRDGTQYF
TRBV5-1 CASGPKRGSSTDTQYF
TRBV11-2 CASSPQAVKETQYF
TRBV20-1 CSAPQTSGGYEQYF
TRBV20-1 CSARDFDGHSGNTIYF
TRBV5-1 CASSVGQNEKLFF
TRBV20-1 CSASPGRGGLETQYF
TRBV28 CASSLTPGAGSYNEQFF
TRBV9 CASSLSGATQETQYF
TRBV9 CASSVEDIPYGYTF
TRBV3-1 CASSQDLGYNEQFF
TRBV7-9 CASSSSPSWETQYF
TRBV10-3 CAIGDRGGSPLHF
TRBV3-1 CASSHGQGGSSPLHF
TRBV29-1 CSVEKAVYGYTF
TRBV2 CASSEGQGGNNEQFF
TRBV27 CASSLGQAWDTQYF
TRBV3-1 CASSPWTGNTEAFF
TRBV7-2 CASRWGADTQYF
TRBV15 CATSRDATNEKLFF
TRBV11-2 CASSLNRDTHYTF
TRBV10-2 CASSPHPQGTGHGQETQYF
TRBV19 CASRRDVSYNEQFF
TRBV7-8 CASSLRGMGETQYF
TRBV12-3/TRBV12-4 CASSQGLGRQTQYF
TRBV20-1 CSAPDRRGGNEQFF